The rows below give T cell receptor beta chains drawn from one sample of a study of identical twins. TCRdb recomputed calls from the 5' RACE reads with MiXCR, one row per CDR3 protein. The sample yields roughly 570,000 distinct CDR3 sequences, roughly 9.5% seen once. These same records also appear under a second study, on yellow fever vaccine responses in identical twins.

Sequencing was carried out using PBMCs. The receptor source for this set is a woman younger than 35 in good health. Both conserved end residues are part of each CDR3. D genes are given only for firm matches. Where a row states a size, it is once, few, many or the class of an expanded clone; other rows omit it.

J | D | V | size | CDR3 | DNA
TRBJ1-1 | - | TRBV5-1 | many | CASSLVGGSTEAFF | TGCGCCAGCAGCTTGGTAGGAGGGAGCACTGAAGCTTTCTTT
TRBJ2-3 | - | TRBV28 | few | CASSSLTVSTDTQYF | TGTGCCAGCAGTTCCCTGACAGTCAGCACAGATACGCAGTATTTT
TRBJ2-3 | - | TRBV6-1 | many | CATRTPRGTDTQYF | TGTGCCACCCGGACTCCCCGGGGGACAGATACGCAGTATTTT
TRBJ2-1 | TRBD2 | TRBV6-4 | many | CASSERGGSYNEQFF | TGTGCCAGCAGTGAGCGGGGGGGCTCCTACAATGAGCAGTTCTTC
TRBJ2-5 | TRBD1 | TRBV28 | - | CASSTGTGVLRGQETQYF | TGTGCCAGCAGCACCGGGACAGGGGTGCTCAGGGGCCAAGAGACCCAGTACTTC
TRBJ2-5 | - | TRBV5-6 | many | CASSPGPRGETQYF | TGTGCCAGCAGCCCTGGCCCTCGGGGAGAGACCCAGTACTTC
TRBJ1-1 | - | TRBV4-2 | - | CASSQDATSMNTEAFF | TGTGCCAGCAGCCAAGATGCCACAAGCATGAACACTGAAGCTTTCTTT
TRBJ1-6 | - | TRBV5-1 | few | CASKQGLYNSPLHF | TGCGCCAGCAAGCAGGGCCTTTATAATTCACCCCTCCACTTT
TRBJ2-5 | TRBD2 | TRBV14 | few | CASRTRARTSDAKLQETQYF | TGTGCCAGCAGAACAAGGGCCAGGACTAGCGATGCCAAACTCCAAGAGACCCAGTACTTC
TRBJ2-4 | TRBD1 | TRBV12-3/TRBV12-4 | few | CASSSRDRGLGRYF | TGTGCCAGCAGTTCCCGGGACAGGGGGCTCGGCCGGTACTTC
TRBJ2-2 | - | TRBV7-9 | - | CASSSLIEGLTGELFF | TGTGCCAGCAGCTCCCTTATCGAGGGTCTCACCGGGGAGCTGTTTTTT
TRBJ2-7 | - | TRBV20-1 | few | CSARETGTYEQYF | TGCAGTGCTAGAGAAACAGGGACCTACGAGCAGTACTTC
TRBJ2-6 | - | TRBV24-1 | - | CATSDPGAGANVLTF | TGTGCCACCAGTGACCCAGGGGCAGGGGCCAACGTCCTGACTTTC
TRBJ2-2 | - | TRBV2 | few | CASSDRGRRDGGELFF | TGTGCCAGCAGTGATAGGGGTCGGCGGGACGGCGGGGAGCTGTTTTTT
TRBJ2-7 | - | TRBV7-2 | many | CASSLSGGRYEQYF | TGTGCCAGCAGTTTAAGTGGGGGAAGGTACGAGCAGTACTTC
TRBJ1-1 | - | TRBV3-1 | many | CASSLWGNTEAFF | TGTGCCAGCAGCCTATGGGGTAACACTGAAGCTTTCTTT
TRBJ2-1 | TRBD2 | TRBV7-9 | many | CASSPPLLIAGGNEQFF | TGTGCCAGCAGCCCCCCCCTTCTGATAGCGGGAGGAAATGAGCAGTTCTTC
TRBJ2-2 | TRBD1 | TRBV11-2 | - | CASSTRDRSPNTGELFF | TGTGCCAGCAGCACTCGGGACAGATCACCGAACACCGGGGAGCTGTTTTTT
TRBJ2-3 | - | TRBV7-9 | - | CASSLAGTYTQYF | TGTGCCAGCAGCTTAGCGGGGACCTATACGCAGTATTTT
TRBJ2-7 | - | TRBV7-2 | - | CASSLVVFLEQYF | TGTGCCAGCAGCTTAGTGGTATTCCTCGAGCAGTACTTC
TRBJ2-3 | - | TRBV4-2 | few | CASSQDLAGPAVTDTQYF | TGTGCCAGCAGCCAAGATCTTGCGGGGCCCGCAGTGACAGATACGCAGTATTTT
TRBJ2-5 | TRBD1 | TRBV20-1 | few | CSALRTGAQTWQETQYF | TGCAGTGCTCTTCGGACAGGGGCCCAAACCTGGCAAGAGACCCAGTACTTC
TRBJ2-7 | - | TRBV14 | - | CASSQSGETYEQYF | TGTGCCAGCAGCCAATCAGGGGAAACCTACGAGCAGTACTTC
TRBJ2-1 | TRBD2 | TRBV20-1 | once | CSARGWGLALLGNEQFF | TGCAGTGCTAGAGGGTGGGGACTAGCGCTCTTGGGGAATGAGCAGTTCTTC
TRBJ2-7 | - | TRBV4-3 | few | CASSPSRGGGRDEQYF | TGCGCCAGCAGCCCCTCCCGGGGAGGGGGTCGGGACGAGCAGTACTTC
TRBJ2-2 | TRBD1 | TRBV10-3 | many | CAISTDRSTGELFF | TGTGCCATCAGTACGGACAGGTCCACCGGGGAGCTGTTTTTT
TRBJ1-1 | - | TRBV5-1 | - | CASSLGGRGNTEAFF | TGCGCCAGCAGCCTTGGGGGCCGCGGTAACACTGAAGCTTTCTTT
TRBJ2-2 | TRBD1 | TRBV6-1 | - | CASSPDRAAAGELFF | TGTGCCAGCAGCCCCGACAGGGCCGCAGCTGGGGAGCTGTTTTTT
TRBJ2-3 | TRBD2 | TRBV20-1 | - | CSAPLHSSGSTDTQYF | TGCAGTGCCCCTCTCCATTCTAGCGGGAGCACAGATACGCAGTATTTT
TRBJ2-4 | - | TRBV6-1 | - | CASSRSPAGPVAPGIQYF | TGTGCCAGCAGCCGAAGCCCCGCAGGGCCCGTGGCCCCGGGGATTCAGTACTTC
TRBJ2-7 | TRBD2 | TRBV11-2 | few | CASSPRSGRASEQYF | TGTGCCAGCAGCCCCCGTAGCGGGAGGGCCTCCGAGCAGTACTTC
TRBJ2-2 | - | TRBV10-3 | - | CANERWNGHANTGELFF | TGTGCCAACGAAAGGTGGAATGGGCATGCGAACACCGGGGAGCTGTTTTTT
TRBJ2-1 | - | TRBV20-1 | - | CSARLWPAEREWSYNEQFF | TGCAGTGCTAGGCTTTGGCCGGCTGAACGGGAGTGGTCCTACAATGAGCAGTTCTTC
TRBJ2-7 | TRBD1 | TRBV10-1 | few | CASSESTGYPLSF | TGCGCCAGCAGTGAGTCGACAGGGTACCCCCTGTCCTTC
TRBJ2-3 | TRBD1 | TRBV12-3/TRBV12-4 | many | CASKSWTGGVTDTQYF | TGTGCCAGCAAGTCATGGACAGGGGGTGTAACAGATACGCAGTATTTT
TRBJ2-7 | TRBD1 | TRBV29-1 | - | CSVQGQGAYEQYF | TGCAGCGTCCAAGGACAGGGGGCTTACGAGCAGTACTTC
TRBJ2-1 | - | TRBV29-1 | many | CSVEKGEFYNEQFF | TGCAGCGTTGAAAAGGGAGAGTTCTACAATGAGCAGTTCTTC
TRBJ2-2 | TRBD2 | TRBV15 | few | CATSRDPKGGSGELFF | TGTGCCACCAGCAGAGACCCCAAGGGAGGGTCCGGGGAGCTGTTTTTT
TRBJ1-1 | - | TRBV20-1 | - | CSEQGNTEAFF | TGCAGTGAACAAGGGAACACTGAAGCTTTCTTT
TRBJ2-1 | TRBD2 | TRBV18 | many | CASSPPGLAGGSYNEQFF | TGTGCCAGCTCACCACCGGGACTAGCGGGAGGCTCCTACAATGAGCAGTTCTTC
TRBJ2-7 | - | TRBV7-9 | - | CASSPRARMYEQYF | TGTGCCAGCAGCCCCCGGGCCAGGATGTACGAGCAGTACTTC
TRBJ2-3 | TRBD2 | TRBV5-1 | many | CASTLAGGWTDTQYF | TGCGCCAGCACCCTAGCGGGGGGCTGGACAGATACGCAGTATTTT
TRBJ2-7 | - | TRBV3-1 | - | CASSYPQGREQYF | TGTGCCAGCAGCTATCCTCAGGGGCGCGAGCAGTACTTC
TRBJ2-1 | TRBD1 | TRBV19 | - | CASSDRGIVDEQFF | TGTGCCAGTAGTGACAGGGGGATTGTGGATGAGCAGTTCTTC
TRBJ2-3 | - | TRBV20-1 | once | CWPRERGGGDTDTQYF | TGCTGGCCCAGAGAGCGGGGAGGGGGGGACACAGATACGCAGTATTTT
TRBJ1-2 | - | TRBV6-2/TRBV6-3 | few | CASSYKGVYGYTF | TGTGCCAGCAGTTACAAGGGAGTTTATGGCTACACCTTC
TRBJ2-2 | TRBD1 | TRBV11-2 | many | CASSLDRADTGELFF | TGTGCCAGCAGCCTGGACAGGGCCGACACCGGGGAGCTGTTTTTT
TRBJ2-5 | TRBD1 | TRBV2 | - | CASVARGQGALQETQYF | TGTGCCAGCGTAGCTCGGGGACAGGGGGCCTTACAAGAGACCCAGTACTTC
TRBJ1-1 | - | TRBV7-9 | - | CASSPADRSREAFF | TGTGCCAGCAGCCCGGCAGACAGGTCGCGAGAAGCTTTCTTT
TRBJ2-7 | - | TRBV9 | - | CASSSRDVNYEQYF | TGTGCCAGCAGCTCCCGGGACGTTAACTACGAGCAGTACTTC
TRBJ2-7 | - | TRBV20-1 | few | CSASLVRLPSYEQYF | TGCAGTGCTAGCCTCGTGAGGCTTCCTTCCTACGAGCAGTACTTC
TRBJ2-1 | - | TRBV6-2/TRBV6-3 | few | CASSYSLPPRLNEQFF | TGTGCCAGCAGTTACTCCCTTCCTCCCCGCCTCAATGAGCAGTTCTTC
TRBJ2-1 | - | TRBV4-1 | many | CASSQVGSSYNEQFF | TGCGCCAGCAGCCAAGTCGGAAGCTCCTACAATGAGCAGTTCTTC
TRBJ2-2 | - | TRBV6-1 | few | CASTRVANTGELFF | TGTGCCAGCACGAGGGTAGCGAACACCGGGGAGCTGTTTTTT